The present T cell receptor (beta chain) was sequenced within a study of cytomegalovirus exposure and HLA in healthy donors. Donors likely had unrecorded immune exposures despite being nominally healthy when sampled. The PCR was carried out with 60 Vbeta primers and 13 Jbeta primers. Generated by immunoSEQ multiplex PCR, the TCRdb table keeps only in-frame clones and is missing some. The sample gives about 140,000 clones, about 79% of which show up once; under 4.5% is in the top ten. This CDR3 has 14 amino acids. Germline CDR1 and CDR2: SGHTA and FQGTGA. V trimming: 5 bases; J trimming: 6 bases; junction bases outside the gene matches: 5.

J is TRBJ1-5 and V is TRBV7-3; 9 bases fit TRBD1. Sequenced: PBMCs. This sequence was found in a man aged 35-49 years in good health and CMV-seropositive. CDR3 bases: TGTGCCAGCAGCCTTGGACAGGGGATTCAGCCCCAGCATTTT. Translated, it gives CASSLGQGIQPQHF.